This TCR beta chain emerged from a study of human T cells and chemical hapten exposure. Each CDR3 protein is one row after TCRdb ran MiXCR on the RACE reads. The sample records more than 110,000 distinct CDR3 sequences, roughly 10% being singletons. Time point meaning: patch test 2, 6 weeks after DPC sensitization. As for treatment: therapeutic diphenylcyclopropenone sensitization with weekly scalp DPC. Germline loops: CDR1 MDHEN, CDR2 SYDVKM. Trimming at V came to 4 bases and at J to 3 bases, leaving 6 bases not matched to a gene. This CDR3 comprises 16 residues. This clonotype was recorded a few times.

The sequenced sample was whole blood, obtained in connection with sensitization to the hapten diphenylcyclopropenone (DPC). The receptor was isolated from a woman in her forties or fifties with alopecia areata. Some clones in this sample may be carry-over from other donors' samples. This sequence joins TRBV28 and TRBJ2-5; 12 bases match TRBD1. CDR3 in amino acids: CASSSSGTGGEETQYF. CDR3 sequence (DNA): TGTGCCAGCAGTTCCTCCGGGACAGGGGGCGAAGAGACCCAGTACTTC.